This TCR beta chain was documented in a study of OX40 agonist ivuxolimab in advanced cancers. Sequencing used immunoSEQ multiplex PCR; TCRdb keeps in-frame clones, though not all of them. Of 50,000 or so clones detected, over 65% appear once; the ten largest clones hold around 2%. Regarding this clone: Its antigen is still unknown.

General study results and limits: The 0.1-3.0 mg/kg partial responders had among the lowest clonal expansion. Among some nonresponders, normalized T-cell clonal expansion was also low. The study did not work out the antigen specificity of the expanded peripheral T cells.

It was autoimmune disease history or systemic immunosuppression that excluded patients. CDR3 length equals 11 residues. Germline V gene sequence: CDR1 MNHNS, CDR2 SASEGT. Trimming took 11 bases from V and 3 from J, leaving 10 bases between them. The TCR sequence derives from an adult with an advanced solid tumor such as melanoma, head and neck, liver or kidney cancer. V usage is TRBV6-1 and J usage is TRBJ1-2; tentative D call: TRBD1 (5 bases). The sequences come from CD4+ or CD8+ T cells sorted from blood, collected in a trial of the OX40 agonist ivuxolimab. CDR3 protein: CALTGHYGYTF. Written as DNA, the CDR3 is TGTGCCCTTACAGGACACTATGGCTACACCTTC.